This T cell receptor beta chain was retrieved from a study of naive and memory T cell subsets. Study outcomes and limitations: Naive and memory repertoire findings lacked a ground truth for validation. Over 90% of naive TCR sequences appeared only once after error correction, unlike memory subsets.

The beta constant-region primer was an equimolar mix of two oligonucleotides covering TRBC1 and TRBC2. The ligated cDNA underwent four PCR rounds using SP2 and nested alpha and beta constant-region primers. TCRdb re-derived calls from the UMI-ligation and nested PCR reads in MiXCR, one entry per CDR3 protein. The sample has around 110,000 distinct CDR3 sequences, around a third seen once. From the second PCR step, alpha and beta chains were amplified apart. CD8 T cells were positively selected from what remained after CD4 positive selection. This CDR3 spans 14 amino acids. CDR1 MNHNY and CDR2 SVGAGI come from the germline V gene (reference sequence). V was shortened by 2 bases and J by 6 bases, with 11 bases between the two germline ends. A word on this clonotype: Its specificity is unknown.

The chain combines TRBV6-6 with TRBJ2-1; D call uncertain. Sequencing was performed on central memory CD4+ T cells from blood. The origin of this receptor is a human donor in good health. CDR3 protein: CASSYSGVSNEQFF. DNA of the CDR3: TGTGCCAGCAGTTACAGTGGGGTCTCCAATGAGCAGTTCTTC.